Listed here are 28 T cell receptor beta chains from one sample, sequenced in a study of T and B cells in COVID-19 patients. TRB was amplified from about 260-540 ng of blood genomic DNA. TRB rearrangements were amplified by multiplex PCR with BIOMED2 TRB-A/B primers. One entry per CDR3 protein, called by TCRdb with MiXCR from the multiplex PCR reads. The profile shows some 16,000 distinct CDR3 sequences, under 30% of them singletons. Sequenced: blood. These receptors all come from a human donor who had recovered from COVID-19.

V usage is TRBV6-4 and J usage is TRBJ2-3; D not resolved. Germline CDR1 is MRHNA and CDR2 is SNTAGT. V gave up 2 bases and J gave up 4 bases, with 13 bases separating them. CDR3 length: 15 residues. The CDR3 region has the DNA TGTGCCAGCAGTGACGATGTGGGGTCGGCAGATACGCAGTATTTT. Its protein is CASSDDVGSADTQYF.

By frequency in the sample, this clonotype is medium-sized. CDR3 amino acids: CASSLTGGNEQFF. In DNA, the CDR3 is TGTGCCAGCAGTTTGACTGGGGGCAATGAGCAGTTCTTC. V usage is TRBV27 and J usage is TRBJ2-1, with D perhaps assigned TRBD1 or TRBD2 (5 bases each). This CDR3 comprises 13 residues. V gave up 3 bases and J gave up 6 bases, with 9 bases separating them. Germline CDR1 reads MNHEY; CDR2 reads SMNVEV (reference sequence).

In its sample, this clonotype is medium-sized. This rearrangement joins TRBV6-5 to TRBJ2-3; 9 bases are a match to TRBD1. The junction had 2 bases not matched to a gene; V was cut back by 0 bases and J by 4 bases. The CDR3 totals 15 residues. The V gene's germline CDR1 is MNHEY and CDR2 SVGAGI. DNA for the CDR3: TGTGCCAGCAGTTACTCGGGACAGGGCGCAGATACGCAGTATTTT. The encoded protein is CASSYSGQGADTQYF.

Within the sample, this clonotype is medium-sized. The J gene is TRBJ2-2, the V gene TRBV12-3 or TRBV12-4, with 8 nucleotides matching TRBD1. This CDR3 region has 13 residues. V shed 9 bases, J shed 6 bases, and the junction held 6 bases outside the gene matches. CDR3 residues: CASRQGSSGELFF. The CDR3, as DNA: TGTGCCAGTCGACAGGGGTCGTCCGGGGAGCTGTTTTTT.

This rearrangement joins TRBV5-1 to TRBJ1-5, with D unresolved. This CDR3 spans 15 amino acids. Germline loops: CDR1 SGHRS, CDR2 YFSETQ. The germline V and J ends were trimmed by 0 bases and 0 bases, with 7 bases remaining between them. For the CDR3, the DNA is TGCGCCAGCAGCTTGGACGGAAATAGCAATCAGCCCCAGCATTTT. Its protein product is CASSLDGNSNQPQHF.

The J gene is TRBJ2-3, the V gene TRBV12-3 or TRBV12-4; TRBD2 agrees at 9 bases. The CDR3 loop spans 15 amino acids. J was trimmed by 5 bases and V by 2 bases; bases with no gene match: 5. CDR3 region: CASSLSSGAVDTQYF. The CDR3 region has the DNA TGTGCCAGCAGTTTATCTAGCGGGGCCGTAGATACGCAGTATTTT.

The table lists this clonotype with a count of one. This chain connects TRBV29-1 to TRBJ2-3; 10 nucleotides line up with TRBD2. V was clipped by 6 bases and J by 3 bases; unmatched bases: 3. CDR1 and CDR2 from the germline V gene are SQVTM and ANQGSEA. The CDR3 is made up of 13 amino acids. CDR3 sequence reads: CSVASGGTDTQYF. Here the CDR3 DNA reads TGCAGCGTCGCTAGCGGGGGTACAGATACGCAGTATTTT.

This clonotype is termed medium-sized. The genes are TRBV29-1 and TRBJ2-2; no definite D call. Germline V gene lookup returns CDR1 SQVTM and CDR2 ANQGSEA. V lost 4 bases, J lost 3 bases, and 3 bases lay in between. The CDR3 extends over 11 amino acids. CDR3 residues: CSVGDTGELFF. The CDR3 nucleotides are TGCAGCGTTGGTGACACCGGGGAGCTGTTTTTT.

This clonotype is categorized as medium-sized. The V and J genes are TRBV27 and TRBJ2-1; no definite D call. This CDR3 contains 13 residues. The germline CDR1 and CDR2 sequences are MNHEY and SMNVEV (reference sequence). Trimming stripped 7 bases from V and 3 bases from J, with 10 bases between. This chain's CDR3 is CASKGINYNEQFF. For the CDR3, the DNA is TGTGCCAGCAAAGGCATCAACTACAATGAGCAGTTCTTC.

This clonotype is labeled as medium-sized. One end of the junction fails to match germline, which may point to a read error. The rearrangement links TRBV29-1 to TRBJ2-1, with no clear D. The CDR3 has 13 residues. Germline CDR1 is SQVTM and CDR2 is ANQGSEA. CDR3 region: CSVQDSSYNEQFF. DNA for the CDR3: TGCAGCGTTCAAGATTCCTCCTACAATGAGCAGTTCTTC.

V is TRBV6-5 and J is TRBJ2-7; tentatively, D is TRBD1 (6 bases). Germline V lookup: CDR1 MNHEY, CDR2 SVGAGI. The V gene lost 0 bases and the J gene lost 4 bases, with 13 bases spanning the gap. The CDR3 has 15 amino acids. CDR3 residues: CASSYSGATRYEQYF. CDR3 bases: TGTGCCAGCAGTTACTCGGGGGCCACCCGGTACGAGCAGTACTTC.

This CDR3 is CASSFGSHYGYTF. CDR3 nucleotides: TGTGCCAGCAGTTTCGGTAGCCACTATGGCTACACCTTC. The chain employs TRBV27 and TRBJ1-2; D is unclear. V dropped 3 bases and J dropped 3 bases, with 8 bases sitting between them. The CDR3 spans 13 residues. Germline lookup yields CDR1 MNHEY and CDR2 SMNVEV (reference sequence).

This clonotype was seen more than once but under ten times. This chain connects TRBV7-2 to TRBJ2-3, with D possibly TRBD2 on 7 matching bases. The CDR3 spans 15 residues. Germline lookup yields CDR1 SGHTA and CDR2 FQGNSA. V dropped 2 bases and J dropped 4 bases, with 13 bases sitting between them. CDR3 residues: CASSLNGEGADTQYF. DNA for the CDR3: TGTGCCAGCAGCTTAAACGGGGAGGGGGCAGATACGCAGTATTTT.

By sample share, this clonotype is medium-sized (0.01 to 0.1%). This chain's CDR3 is CASAPGGSYEQYF. CDR3 in DNA: TGTGCCAGCGCTCCAGGGGGCTCCTACGAGCAGTACTTC. This chain uses TRBV6-5 with TRBJ2-7, with 7 bases matching TRBD1. J lost 0 bases, V lost 8 bases, and 4 bases had no gene match. From germline, CDR1 is MNHEY and CDR2 SVGAGI. The CDR3 is made up of 13 amino acids.

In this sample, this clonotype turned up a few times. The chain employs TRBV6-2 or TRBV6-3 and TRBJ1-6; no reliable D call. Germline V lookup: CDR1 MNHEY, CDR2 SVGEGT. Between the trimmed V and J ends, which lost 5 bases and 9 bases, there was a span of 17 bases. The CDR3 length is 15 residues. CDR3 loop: CASSDPRSGVSPLHF. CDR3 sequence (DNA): TGTGCCAGCAGTGACCCGAGGAGTGGGGTTTCACCCCTCCACTTT.

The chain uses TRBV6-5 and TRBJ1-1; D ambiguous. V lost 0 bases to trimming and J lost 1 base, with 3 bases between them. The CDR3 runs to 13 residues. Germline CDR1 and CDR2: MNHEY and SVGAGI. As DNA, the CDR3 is TGTGCCAGCAGTTACTCCTGGAACACTGAAGCTTTCTTT. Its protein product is CASSYSWNTEAFF.

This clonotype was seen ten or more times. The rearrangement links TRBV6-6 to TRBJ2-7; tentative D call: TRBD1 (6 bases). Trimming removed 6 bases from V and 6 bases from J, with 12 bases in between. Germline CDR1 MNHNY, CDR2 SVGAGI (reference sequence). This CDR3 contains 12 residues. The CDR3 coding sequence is TGTGCCAGCAGGGCAGGGGTTGGCGAGCAGTACTTC. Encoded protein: CASRAGVGEQYF.

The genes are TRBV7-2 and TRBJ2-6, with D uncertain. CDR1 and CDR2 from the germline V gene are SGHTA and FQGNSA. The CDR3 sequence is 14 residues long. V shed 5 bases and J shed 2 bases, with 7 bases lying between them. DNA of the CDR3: TGTGCCAGCAGCCGCGATCCTGGGGCCAACGTCCTGACTTTC. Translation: CASSRDPGANVLTF.

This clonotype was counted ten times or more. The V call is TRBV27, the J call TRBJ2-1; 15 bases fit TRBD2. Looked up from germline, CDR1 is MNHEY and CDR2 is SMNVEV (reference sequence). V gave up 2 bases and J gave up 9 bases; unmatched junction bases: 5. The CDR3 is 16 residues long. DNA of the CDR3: TGTGCCAGCAGTTTAGGACTAGCGGGGGGGTCCGGTGAGCAGTTCTTC. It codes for CASSLGLAGGSGEQFF.

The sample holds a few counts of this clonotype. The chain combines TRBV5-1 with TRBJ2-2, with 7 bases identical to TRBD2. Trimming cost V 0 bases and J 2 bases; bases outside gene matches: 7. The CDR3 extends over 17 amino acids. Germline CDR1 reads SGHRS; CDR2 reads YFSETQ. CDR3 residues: CASSLASGELNTGELFF. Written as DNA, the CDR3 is TGCGCCAGCAGCTTGGCCAGCGGGGAGTTAAACACCGGGGAGCTGTTTTTT.

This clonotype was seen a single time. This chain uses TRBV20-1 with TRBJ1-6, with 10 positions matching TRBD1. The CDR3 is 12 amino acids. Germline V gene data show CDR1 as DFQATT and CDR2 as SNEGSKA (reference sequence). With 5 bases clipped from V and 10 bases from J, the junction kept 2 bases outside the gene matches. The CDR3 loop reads CSAPTGGSPLHF. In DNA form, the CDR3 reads TGCAGTGCTCCGACAGGGGGCTCACCCCTCCACTTT.

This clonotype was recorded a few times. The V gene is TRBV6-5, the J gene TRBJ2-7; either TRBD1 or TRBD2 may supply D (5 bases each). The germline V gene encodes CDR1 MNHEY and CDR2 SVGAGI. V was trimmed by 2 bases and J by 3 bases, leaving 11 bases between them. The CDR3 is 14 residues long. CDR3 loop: CASSYGGRSYEQYF. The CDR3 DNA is TGTGCCAGCAGTTACGGGGGACGCAGCTACGAGCAGTACTTC.

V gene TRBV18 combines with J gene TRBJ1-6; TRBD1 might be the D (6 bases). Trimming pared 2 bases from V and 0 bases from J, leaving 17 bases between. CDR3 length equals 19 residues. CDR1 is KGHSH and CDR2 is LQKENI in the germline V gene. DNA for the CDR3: TGTGCCAGCTCACCAGGATTGCAGGGGTTGAGCTCCTATAATTCACCCCTCCACTTT. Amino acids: CASSPGLQGLSSYNSPLHF.

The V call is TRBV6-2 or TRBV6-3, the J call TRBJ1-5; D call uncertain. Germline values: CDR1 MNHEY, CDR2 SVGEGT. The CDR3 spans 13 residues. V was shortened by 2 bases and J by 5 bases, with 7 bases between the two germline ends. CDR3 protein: CASSYREDQPQHF. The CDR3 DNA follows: TGTGCCAGCAGTTACCGGGAGGATCAGCCCCAGCATTTT.

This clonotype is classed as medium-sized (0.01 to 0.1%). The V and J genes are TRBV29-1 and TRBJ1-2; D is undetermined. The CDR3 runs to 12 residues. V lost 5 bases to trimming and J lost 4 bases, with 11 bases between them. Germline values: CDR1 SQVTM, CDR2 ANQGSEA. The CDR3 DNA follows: TGCAGCGTTAACGAGGGAGGCTATGGCTACACCTTC. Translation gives CSVNEGGYGYTF.

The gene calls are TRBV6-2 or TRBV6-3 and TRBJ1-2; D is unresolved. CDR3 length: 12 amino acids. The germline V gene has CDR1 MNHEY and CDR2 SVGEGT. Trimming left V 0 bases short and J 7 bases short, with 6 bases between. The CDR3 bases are TGTGCCAGCAGTTACTCGAATGCTGGCTACACCTTC. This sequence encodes CASSYSNAGYTF.

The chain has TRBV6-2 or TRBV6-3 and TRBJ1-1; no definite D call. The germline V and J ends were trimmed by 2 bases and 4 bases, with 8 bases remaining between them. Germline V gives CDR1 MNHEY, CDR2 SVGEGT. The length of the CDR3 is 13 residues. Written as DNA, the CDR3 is TGTGCCAGCAGTTACCGTTTGGGCACTGAAGCTTTCTTT. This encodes CASSYRLGTEAFF.

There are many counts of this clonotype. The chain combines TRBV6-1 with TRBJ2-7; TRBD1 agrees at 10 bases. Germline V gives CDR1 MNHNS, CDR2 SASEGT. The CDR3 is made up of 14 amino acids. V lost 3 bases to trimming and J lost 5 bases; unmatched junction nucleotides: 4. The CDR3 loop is CASSDGQGGDEQYF. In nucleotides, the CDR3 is TGTGCCAGCAGTGATGGACAGGGGGGCGACGAGCAGTACTTC.